This section outlines one TCR beta chain sequence together with its context. Its cognate antigen has yet to be identified. Base qualities are not recorded, but no much larger clone differs from it by a single base. From the cysteine up to the phenylalanine, the CDR3 has a length of 15 residues. Solely the CDR3 DNA is kept, with 45 bases framed from the first base. V and J lose 6 bases and 4 bases, and a span of 18 bases separates them. CDR1 and CDR2, per the germline V gene (reference sequence), are LNHDA and SQIVND. A single peripheral blood draw of around 0.11 L on average was collected from each donor into heparinised tubes. Using a panel that included CD45RO, CCR7, CD25, CD127, CD95 and CD27, naive, central memory, regulatory and stem cell-like memory CD4+ T cells were sorted on a BD FACSAria II. All sorted populations exceeded 95% purity. PBMCs were separated immediately by Lymphoprep density gradient centrifugation and were stained directly, without being cultured. Samples were stained and sorted in pairs, with one healthy donor and one patient per experiment, so that batch effects were minimized.

The data originate from a study of beta chain features in type 1 diabetes listed by TCRdb under 2018. Turning to the overall study: Mean age, gender distribution, total cell number and subset yield were not different between patients and healthy donors. Across all samples, 90 million to 130 million sorted cells were examined, and cell number per subset correlated strongly with RNA yield. In the study, recently diagnosed type 1 diabetes patients and matched healthy donors were compared on the TCRB repertoires of their sorted circulating CD4+ T cell subsets. Regulatory and stem cell-like memory subsets were obtained from only 8 patients and roughly eight healthy donors, while naive and central memory subsets were obtained from all 30 or so donors. The study at large found these results: In all four CD4+ subsets, TCRB CDR3 length was moderately but significantly shorter in type 1 diabetes patients. The naive, central memory and regulatory TCRB repertoires appeared to resemble one another more closely among patients than among healthy donors. Because cDNA rather than genomic DNA was sequenced, highly expressing activated cells could have been over-represented, although no difference in activation and CD3 levels was found between groups. Fewer insertions and more nucleotide deletions at VDJ recombination sites were observed in patients with type 1 diabetes, implying thymic rearrangement abnormalities. Shorter templates might be favored by PCR, yet because patient and control samples were amplified and corrected together, any such skew would affect both groups equally. Only small numbers of individuals were included in the HLA sub-analyses, which left unresolved whether HLA type had any influence on TCRB rearrangement.

The High Capacity cDNA Reverse Transcription Kit was used to reverse transcribe all of the isolated RNA, meaning that expressed TCRB transcripts were what got sequenced. Deep immunoSEQ sequencing was applied to naive, central memory and regulatory T cell samples, giving an average of roughly 3.5 million total reads per sample. After sorted cells were lysed in RLT buffer, RNA was extracted with DNase-treated RNeasy Micro or Mini kits, with the choice depending on cell number. Each cell subset was processed separately to prevent cross-contamination, with patient and healthy donor samples processed together. The immunoSEQ multiplex PCR was used to amplify TCRB sequences from cDNA, generating 87-bp fragments that spanned the CDR3 region. The amplicons were sequenced using the Illumina HiSeq platform. The authors' pipeline ran thus. PCR bias was corrected computationally using synthetic template baselines, and reads within Hamming distance 2 were collapsed, with unmergeable singletons discarded. Reads were aligned against IMGT so that V, D and J genes, CDR3 length and insertions or deletions at six rearrangement sites could be assigned. Within each subset, clonotype counts were normalized to sorted cell number, after which true diversity and Gini coefficients were computed with the tcR R package. Repertoire sharing was quantified using the overlap coefficient calculated on TCRB nucleotide sequences. TCRdb took this table from immuneACCESS and kept in-frame rearrangements with V and J called. Such tables lack part of the clones; where checked against another copy, unresolved V genes explain under half of the gap, and the rest is unexplained. The D gene and trimming were derived from the DNA, and the V and J assignments and clone size from that table. This sample is represented by over 150,000 clones; 7.8% of them were singletons. The ten largest clones capture roughly 1% of the sample.

Specimen: central memory CD4+ T cells from blood. This sequence uses TRBV19 and TRBJ1-2; the D segment could be TRBD1, given 6 matching bases. The receptor was derived from a woman aged 40 to 50 with type 1 diabetes. The DNA reads TGTGCCAGTAGGATGGGACACGCCTCGACCTATGGCTACACCTTC. This encodes CASRMGHASTYGYTF.